A single sample is the source of the 23 T cell receptor beta chains below, sequenced in a study of T cell repertoires in cytomegalovirus infection. No antigen has been assigned to these receptors. TCRdb re-derived calls from the reads in MiXCR, one entry per CDR3 protein. The sample holds about 830,000 distinct CDR3 sequences, about 31% seen once. The sequences come from cultured CD8+ T cells from PBMCs, collected from culture after CMV antigen stimulation. All receptors come from a human donor in good health (CMV status not recorded). Some clones in this sample may be carry-over from other donors' samples.

This clonotype was counted at least ten times. V usage is TRBV7-2 and J usage is TRBJ1-2; the D gene is possibly TRBD1 (6 bases). In germline, CDR1 is SGHTA, CDR2 FQGNSA. The CDR3 contains 14 residues. The ends were cut back, 4 bases at V and 3 bases at J, with 12 bases in the middle. The CDR3: CASSYLRGDYGYTF. CDR3 coding DNA: TGTGCCAGCAGCTACCTCAGGGGCGACTATGGCTACACCTTC.

This chain links TRBV6-5 with TRBJ1-2; unclear D gene. The ends were cut back, 2 bases at V and 4 bases at J, with 14 bases in the middle. Germline values: CDR1 MNHEY, CDR2 SVGAGI. CDR3 length equals 15 residues. This chain's CDR3 is CASSYTPQRVYGYTF. The CDR3 nucleotides read TGTGCCAGCAGTTACACCCCACAGAGGGTCTATGGCTACACCTTC.

The chain combines TRBV11-1 with TRBJ1-1; weak D call: TRBD1 (5 bases). V lost 5 bases and J 1 base, leaving 11 bases between the germline ends. The CDR3 extends over 14 amino acids. Germline V gene lookup returns CDR1 SGHAT and CDR2 FQDESV (reference sequence). CDR3 loop: CASSPIGGNTEAFF. The CDR3 bases are TGTGCCAGCAGCCCAATTGGGGGGAACACTGAAGCTTTCTTT.

The chain is built from TRBV5-5 and TRBJ1-1; 9 bases agree with TRBD1. This CDR3 contains 15 residues. Trimming took 0 bases from V and 10 from J; bases not matched to a gene: 10. Germline V gene lookup returns CDR1 SGHKS and CDR2 YYEKEE (reference sequence). CDR3 coding DNA: TGTGCCAGCAGCTTGGGCTACAGGGGGCCCTTCGGAGCTTTCTTT. Translating it yields CASSLGYRGPFGAFF. The whole variable domain, remainder taken from reference TRBV5-5 and TRBJ1-1, is DAGVTQSPTHLIKTRGQQVTLRCSPISGHKSVSWYQQVLGQGPQFIFQYYEKEERGRGNFPDRFSARQFPNYSSELNVNALLLGDSALYLCASSLGYRGPFGAFFGQGTRLTVV.

The V gene is TRBV7-9, the J gene TRBJ1-2; D unresolved. CDR3 length: 15 residues. V was shortened by 3 bases and J by 1 base, with 12 bases between the two germline ends. Germline V CDR1 and CDR2: SEHNR, FQNEAQ (reference sequence). The DNA of the CDR3 is TGTGCCAGCAGCTTCACGGACGGTGGTAACTATGGCTACACCTTC. Translation: CASSFTDGGNYGYTF.

The chain is built from TRBV19 and TRBJ1-1; D perhaps matches TRBD1 (5 bases). The CDR3 runs to 12 residues. V was cut by 4 bases and J by 7 bases, with 10 bases left in between. The germline CDR1 and CDR2 sequences are LNHDA and SQIVND (reference sequence). CDR3 in amino acids: CASSTGTIEAFF. The CDR3 nucleotides are TGTGCCAGTAGTACTGGGACCATTGAAGCTTTCTTT.

This rearrangement joins TRBV27 to TRBJ1-5; possible D gene TRBD1, 5 bases. V was clipped by 6 bases and J by 5 bases, with 17 bases between them. The CDR3 has 15 amino acids. Germline lookup yields CDR1 MNHEY and CDR2 SMNVEV (reference sequence). The CDR3 loop is CASRAGTVIDQPQHF. CDR3 coding DNA: TGTGCCAGCAGGGCGGGGACCGTTATCGATCAGCCCCAGCATTTT.

Of note for this clonotype: Germline is not matched at one junction end, which may reflect a read error. The chain employs TRBV6-6 and TRBJ2-3, with D hard to call. In germline, CDR1 is MNHNY, CDR2 SVGAGI (reference sequence). The CDR3 is 14 residues long. CDR3 bases: TGTGCCAACAGTTACTCTATTGGTGAAGATACGCAGTATTTT. It yields the protein CANSYSIGEDTQYF.

The chain couples TRBV15 to TRBJ2-3, with TRBD2 identical over 9 bases. CDR1 is LNHNV and CDR2 is YYDKDF in the germline V gene (reference sequence). The CDR3 spans 14 residues. The V gene end was trimmed by 3 bases and the J gene end by 6 bases; junction bases not matched to a gene: 4. CDR3 loop: CATSRAGGRDTQYF. For the CDR3, the DNA is TGTGCCACCAGCAGGGCGGGGGGGCGGGATACGCAGTATTTT.

The J gene is TRBJ2-5, the V gene TRBV12-3 or TRBV12-4, with a weak D call TRBD2 (6 bases). V was clipped by 6 bases and J by 3 bases, with 14 bases between them. The CDR3 is 14 amino acids. The CDR3 sequence: CASSPTRRKETQYF. The CDR3 bases are TGTGCCAGCAGCCCGACTAGGAGGAAAGAGACCCAGTACTTC.

The chain has TRBV27 and TRBJ2-1; TRBD1 matches 10 bases. The CDR3 totals 20 residues. Germline values: CDR1 MNHEY, CDR2 SMNVEV (reference sequence). The trim removed 0 bases at V and 8 bases at J, leaving 19 bases unmatched. The CDR3 region is CASSLSVVIGAGTGDDEQFF. In nucleotides, the CDR3 is TGTGCCAGCAGTTTATCGGTGGTAATCGGGGCGGGGACAGGGGACGATGAGCAGTTCTTC.

This clonotype was picked up many times. The V gene is TRBV12-3 or TRBV12-4, the J gene TRBJ1-2; 7 bases are a match to TRBD1. The CDR3 is 12 residues long. After removal of 11 bases from V and 1 base from J, the junction contained 4 bases not matched to a gene. This CDR3 is CALRQGNYGYTF. The CDR3 DNA sequence: TGTGCCCTCCGACAGGGTAACTATGGCTACACCTTC.

The table lists this clonotype with a few counts. V gene TRBV27 combines with J gene TRBJ2-1, with 7 bases that match TRBD2. The CDR3 extends over 15 amino acids. Per germline, CDR1 MNHEY and CDR2 SMNVEV (reference sequence). The junction had 12 bases not matched to a gene; V was cut back by 6 bases and J by 7 bases. The CDR3 is CASSRAGTLGNEQFF. The CDR3 region has the DNA TGTGCCAGCAGCCGAGCGGGGACCTTGGGAAATGAGCAGTTCTTC.

The gene calls are TRBV20-1 and TRBJ1-1; possible D gene TRBD1, 5 bases. Germline CDR1 and CDR2: DFQATT and SNEGSKA (reference sequence). V lost 1 base and J lost 8, with 20 bases in between. The CDR3 is made up of 15 amino acids. CDR3 in DNA: TGCAGTGCTAGAGGCGTAGTGGGACCACTCGACGAAGCTTTCTTT. This sequence encodes CSARGVVGPLDEAFF.

This chain's CDR3 is CASRPGLAAYNEQFF. The CDR3 DNA reads TGTGCCAGCAGGCCTGGACTAGCGGCTTACAATGAGCAGTTCTTC. The chain links TRBV12-3 or TRBV12-4 to TRBJ2-1, with 10 bases fitting TRBD2. The V segment lost 6 bases and the J segment 4 bases; nucleotides outside the gene matches: 6. The CDR3 is made up of 15 amino acids.

V usage is TRBV6-1 and J usage is TRBJ2-5; 9 bases line up with TRBD1. V shed 1 base and J 6 bases; nucleotides not matched to a gene: 9. The germline gives CDR1 MNHNS, CDR2 SASEGT. This CDR3 is 16 amino acids long. As DNA, the CDR3 is TGTGCCAGCAGTGAAGAAGTGAGGACAGGGGAAAAGACCCAGTACTTC. It encodes CASSEEVRTGEKTQYF.

The V gene is TRBV14, the J gene TRBJ2-5; the D gene is possibly TRBD1 (6 bases). Germline V lookup: CDR1 SGHDN, CDR2 FVKESK. The CDR3 spans 16 residues. Trimming cost V 3 bases and J 3 bases, with 17 bases left between them. The CDR3 sequence: CASSHLGGYRKETQYF. CDR3 nucleotides: TGTGCCAGCAGCCACCTTGGGGGCTATCGTAAAGAGACCCAGTACTTC.

The sample holds a few counts of this clonotype. The CDR3 loop reads CASSLAAFSTDTQYF. DNA for the CDR3: TGTGCCAGCAGCTTAGCGGCCTTTAGCACAGATACGCAGTATTTT. The chain couples TRBV7-9 to TRBJ2-3; D gene unclear. CDR1 and CDR2 (germline): SEHNR, FQNEAQ (reference sequence). This CDR3 spans 15 amino acids. Trimming left V 0 bases short and J 0 bases short, with 7 bases between.

This sequence joins TRBV9 and TRBJ1-2; TRBD1 is a possible D gene (5 bases). V lost 2 bases to trimming and J lost 6 bases, with 11 bases between them. The germline V gene has CDR1 SGDLS and CDR2 YYNGEE. The CDR3 covers 13 residues. The CDR3 bases are TGTGCCAGCAGCGTCGGGACTGTTAATGGCTACACCTTC. This gives the protein CASSVGTVNGYTF.

This clonotype was recorded a few times. The chain recombines TRBV7-9 with TRBJ2-5, with 10 bases identical to TRBD1. The CDR3 length is 15 residues. Germline V lookup: CDR1 SEHNR, CDR2 FQNEAQ (reference sequence). V lost 7 bases to trimming and J lost 4 bases; unmatched junction nucleotides: 9. The CDR3 DNA follows: TGTGCCAGCACCCTTGGGAGACAGGGGGCAGAGACCCAGTACTTC. It codes for CASTLGRQGAETQYF.

This clonotype was found many times. The chain combines TRBV7-8 with TRBJ1-2, with 7 bases that match TRBD1. CDR1 is SGHVS, CDR2 FQNEAQ, per germline. V dropped 5 bases and J dropped 4; count of bases not matched to a gene: 10. The CDR3 sequence is 15 residues long. The CDR3 sequence: CASSVDRRYIYGYTF. CDR3 nucleotide sequence: TGTGCCAGCAGCGTGGACAGGCGGTACATCTATGGCTACACCTTC.

This clonotype appeared many times. The chain couples TRBV6-1 to TRBJ2-3; D remains ambiguous. V gave up 1 base and J gave up 6 bases, with 14 bases separating them. Germline CDR1 MNHNS, CDR2 SASEGT. CDR3 length: 15 amino acids. CDR3 residues: CASSEVVAVGDTQYF. The CDR3 bases are TGTGCCAGCAGTGAAGTAGTAGCCGTCGGTGATACGCAGTATTTT.

The rearrangement uses TRBV6-1 and TRBJ1-4; a weak D match, TRBD1 (6 bases). The CDR3 has 12 amino acids. V was clipped by 10 bases and J by 8 bases, with 14 bases between them. The germline V gene has CDR1 MNHNS and CDR2 SASEGT. The CDR3 region has the DNA TGTGCCATCACAGGGTGGCCGGAAAAACTGTTTTTT. Translation gives CAITGWPEKLFF.